The 17 T cell receptor beta chains presented below share a single source sample, sequenced in a study of T cells in localized non-small cell lung cancer. Only in-frame clones appear in the TCRdb table, and some are missing; sequencing was by immunoSEQ multiplex PCR. The table records approximately 2,200 clones, around a quarter of them present only once. The starting material was lung tumor tissue, obtained before any cancer treatment. Receptors originate from a woman aged 35 to 70 with stage III lung adenocarcinoma.

The chain has TRBV1 and TRBJ1-6. TRBV1 is shown as a pseudogene. The length of the CDR3 is 14 residues. CDR3 DNA sequence: TGCGCCAGCAGCCAAGTTGGGGACGCTTCACCCCTCCACTTT. Encoded protein: CASSQVGDASPLHF.

This chain connects TRBV11-3 to TRBJ1-6, with TRBD1 as a possible D gene (6 bases). This CDR3 comprises 18 residues. The V end was cut by 0 bases, the J end by 3 bases, with 15 bases between. Germline-derived CDR1 and CDR2 are SGHNT and YENEEA. Here the CDR3 DNA reads TGTGCCAGCAGCTTAGAAGCCGGGACACTGAACTATAATTCACCCCTCCACTTT. It translates to CASSLEAGTLNYNSPLHF.

J is TRBJ2-1 and V is TRBV19; D is undetermined. V was trimmed by 4 bases and J by 4 bases, leaving 8 bases between them. The germline CDR1 and CDR2 sequences are LNHDA and SQIVND (reference sequence). There are 13 residues in the CDR3. In nucleotides, the CDR3 is TGTGCCAGTAGTAGAGGCCTATACAATGAGCAGTTCTTC. It is translated as CASSRGLYNEQFF.

The chain has TRBV5-1 and TRBJ2-6; maybe TRBD2 (5 bases). This CDR3 contains 19 residues. With 4 bases removed from V and 0 bases from J, the gap between germline ends came to 20 bases. CDR1 and CDR2 from the germline V gene are SGHRS and YFSETQ. CDR3 residues: CASSGPREITVSGANVLTF. In DNA form, the CDR3 reads TGCGCCAGCAGCGGACCAAGGGAGATTACCGTCTCTGGGGCCAACGTCCTGACTTTC.

CDR3 amino acids: CSVVQDSADEAFF. The CDR3 DNA is TGCAGCGTTGTACAAGATTCCGCCGATGAAGCTTTCTTT. The chain is built from TRBV29-1 and TRBJ1-1; D unresolved. The CDR3 extends over 13 amino acids. Germline assignment: CDR1 SQVTM and CDR2 ANQGSEA. Trimming pared 4 bases from V and 7 bases from J, leaving 16 bases between.

The chain uses TRBV28 and TRBJ1-2; the D is unclear. Trimming pared 2 bases from V and 8 bases from J, leaving 21 bases between. The CDR3 has 16 amino acids. Germline V lookup: CDR1 MDHEN, CDR2 SYDVKM. DNA for the CDR3: TGTGCCAGCAGTTTAATGCAGCCCACGGTTGTTGAAGGCTACACCTTC. Its translation: CASSLMQPTVVEGYTF.

This clone is medium-sized by share. The chain recombines TRBV11-3 with TRBJ2-3, with D tentatively TRBD1 (7 bases). The CDR3 totals 15 residues. CDR1 is SGHNT, CDR2 YENEEA, per germline. Trimming stripped 5 bases from V and 6 bases from J, with 18 bases between. CDR3 loop: CASSLRDSMRDTQYF. In DNA form, the CDR3 reads TGTGCCAGCAGCCTGCGGGACAGCATGAGGGATACGCAGTATTTT.

V is TRBV5-1 and J is TRBJ2-7; TRBD2 matches at 12 bases. This CDR3 spans 17 amino acids. Trimming removed 3 bases from V and 0 bases from J; junction bases left unmatched: 7. Germline V CDR1 and CDR2: SGHRS, YFSETQ. CDR3 sequence reads: CASSSTSGGPSSYEQYF. The CDR3 DNA reads as TGCGCCAGCAGCTCGACTAGCGGGGGCCCCAGCTCCTACGAGCAGTACTTC.

The chain uses TRBV28 and TRBJ2-1; the match to TRBD1 covers 8 bases. This CDR3 contains 14 residues. The germline gives CDR1 MDHEN, CDR2 SYDVKM. Germline trimming cut 7 bases from V and 3 bases from J; bases unmatched to any gene: 5. CDR3: CASIRDRSYNEQFF. CDR3 nucleotide sequence: TGTGCCAGCATCCGGGACAGGAGCTACAATGAGCAGTTCTTC. Complete variable domain (other parts from reference TRBV28 and TRBJ2-1): DVKVTQSSRYLVKRTGEKVFLECVQDMDHENMFWYRQDPGLGLRLIYFSYDVKMKEKGDIPEGYSVSREKKERFSLILESASTNQTSMYLCASIRDRSYNEQFFGPGTRLTVL.

The V call is TRBV6-8, the J call TRBJ2-3, with 7 positions matching TRBD2. CDR1 MNHGY and CDR2 SAAAGT come from the germline V gene. The CDR3 totals 15 residues. With V trimmed by 2 bases and J by 7 bases, 9 bases remained unmatched. CDR3 in DNA: TGTGCCAGCAGTTACATCGCGGGAGAAGGTAATACGCAGTATTTT. This codes for CASSYIAGEGNTQYF.

There are a few counts of this clone. This sequence joins TRBV6-8 and TRBJ1-1; 9 nucleotides agree with TRBD1. Germline values: CDR1 MNHGY, CDR2 SAAAGT. The CDR3 covers 14 residues. The junction had 6 bases not matched to a gene; V was cut back by 5 bases and J by 5 bases. CDR3 DNA sequence: TGTGCCAGCAGTACACAGGGGGCGTCAACTGAAGCTTTCTTT. This gives the protein CASSTQGASTEAFF.

This clone was counted only a few times. The CDR3 DNA follows: TGTGCCAGCAGCTCCCCCCTAAGGGGGGTTTACGAGCAGTACTTC. It specifies CASSSPLRGVYEQYF. The J gene is TRBJ2-7, the V gene TRBV11-3; D assignment may be TRBD1 or TRBD2 (6 bases each). Trimming pared 4 bases from V and 4 bases from J, leaving 17 bases between. From germline, CDR1 is SGHNT and CDR2 YENEEA. The CDR3 is 15 amino acids. Looking up the rest from reference TRBV11-3 and TRBJ2-7 gives the full variable domain: EAGVVQSPRYKIIEKKQPVAFWCNPISGHNTLYWYLQNLGQGPELLIRYENEEAVDDSQLPKDRFSAERLKGVDSTLKIQPAELGDSAVYLCASSSPLRGVYEQYFGPGTRLTVT.

Within the sample, this clone is hyperexpanded. This rearrangement joins TRBV15 to TRBJ2-1; TRBD2 is a possible D gene (5 bases). V was pared by 3 bases and J by 4 bases, with 13 bases between. This CDR3 is built from 15 residues. Germline assignment: CDR1 LNHNV and CDR2 YYDKDF (reference sequence). The DNA for the CDR3 is TGTGCCACCAGCAGCCTGGGAGCGGATTACAATGAGCAGTTCTTC. Translation: CATSSLGADYNEQFF.

The rearrangement uses TRBV19 and TRBJ1-2; perhaps TRBD1 as D (6 bases). The CDR3 sequence is 15 residues long. From germline, CDR1 is LNHDA and CDR2 SQIVND (reference sequence). V lost 6 bases to trimming and J lost 1 base, with 15 bases between them. CDR3 nucleotide sequence: TGTGCCAGTAGCCCTCAGGGGTTGGGTAACTATGGCTACACCTTC. It yields the protein CASSPQGLGNYGYTF.

The table lists this clone with a few counts. The rearrangement uses TRBV1 and TRBJ1-1. TRBV1 is a pseudogene segment. This CDR3 is built from 14 residues. In DNA form, the CDR3 reads TGCGCCAGCCAGCCCTGGGGGTTGGACACTGAAGCTTTCTTT. The encoded protein is CASQPWGLDTEAFF.

This clone occurred a few times. This rearrangement joins TRBV11-3 to TRBJ1-1, with 7 bases that match TRBD1. This CDR3 comprises 14 residues. From germline, CDR1 is SGHNT and CDR2 YENEEA. The V segment lost 5 bases and the J segment 6 bases; nucleotides outside the gene matches: 9. CDR3 in amino acids: CASSLTTGSAEAFF. The DNA of the CDR3 is TGTGCCAGCAGCCTAACGACAGGGTCCGCTGAAGCTTTCTTT.

This clone was recorded only once. The gene calls are TRBV5-1 and TRBJ1-4, with D unresolved. CDR3 length: 14 residues. The V end lost 5 bases, the J end lost 4 bases, and 12 bases lay between the germline ends. Germline V gene data show CDR1 as SGHRS and CDR2 as YFSETQ. CDR3 sequence: CASSERLGNEKLFF. As DNA, the CDR3 is TGCGCCAGCAGTGAGAGGTTGGGTAATGAAAAACTGTTTTTT.